The clone carrying this TCR beta chain was seen ten or more times. The antigen remains undetermined. The CDR3 covers 16 residues. Trimming left V 7 bases short and J 4 bases short, with 22 bases between. From germline, CDR1 is MNHNS and CDR2 SASEGT. The sample originates from a study of response to subunit inactivated influenza vaccine. Study conclusions and caveats: The authors proposed limited new T cell recruitment per seasonal influenza vaccination.

MiXCR, applied by TCRdb to the RT-PCR reads, yields one record per CDR3 protein. The top ten hold around 13% of the sample, which has 400,000 to 650,000 distinct CDR3 sequences, around 7.7% seen once. The receptor was isolated from a man aged 45-69 years who received an inactivated influenza vaccine. The J gene is TRBJ1-2, the V gene TRBV6-1, with D possibly matching TRBD1 (6 bases). Sequences were derived from PBMCs from blood, sampled around 25 months after vaccination. CDR3 residues: CASTTPRTAGTYGYTF. The CDR3 region has the DNA TGTGCCAGCACCACACCCCGGACAGCCGGAACCTATGGCTACACCTTC.